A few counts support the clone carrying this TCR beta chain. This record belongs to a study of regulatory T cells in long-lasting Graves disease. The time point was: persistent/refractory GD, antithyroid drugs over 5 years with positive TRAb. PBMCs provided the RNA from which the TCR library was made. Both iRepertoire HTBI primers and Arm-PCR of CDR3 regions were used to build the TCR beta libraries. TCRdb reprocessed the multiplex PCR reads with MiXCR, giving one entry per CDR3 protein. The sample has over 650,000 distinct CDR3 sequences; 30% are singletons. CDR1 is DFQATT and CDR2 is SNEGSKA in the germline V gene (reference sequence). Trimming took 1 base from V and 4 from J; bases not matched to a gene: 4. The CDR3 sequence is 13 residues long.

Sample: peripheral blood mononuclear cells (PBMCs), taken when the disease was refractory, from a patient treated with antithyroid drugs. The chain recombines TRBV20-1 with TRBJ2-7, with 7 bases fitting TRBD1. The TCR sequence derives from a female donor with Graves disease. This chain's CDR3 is CSARAPTGYEQYF. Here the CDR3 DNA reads TGCAGTGCTAGAGCTCCGACAGGGTACGAGCAGTACTTC.